These T cell receptor beta chains were read from a single sample in a study of T-cell memory formation after mild COVID-19. TCRdb analysed the 5' RACE reads with MiXCR anew, one entry per CDR3 protein. The data show 250,000 to 300,000 distinct CDR3 sequences, roughly 15% seen once. The sample comprised PBMCs or a T cell subset sorted from them (not recorded which). The origin of the receptors is a man between 18 and 29 years old who had mild COVID-19 (a few samples of this study predate the infection). Cell type and time point are not known. Each CDR3 is given with its conserved first and last residue. The D gene is left open where the match is weak. A clone size is listed for some rows: how often the clone was seen (once, few, many), or a class if it is expanded.

j_gene,v_gene,d_gene,abundance,CDR3aa,CDR3nt
TRBJ1-3,TRBV29-1,TRBD1,few,CSVAPGGRGNTIYF,TGCAGCGTTGCCCCAGGGGGCCGTGGAAACACCATATATTTT
TRBJ1-3,TRBV6-5,-,-,CASSFFAGTGNTIYF,TGTGCCAGCAGTTTTTTCGCAGGGACTGGAAACACCATATATTTT
TRBJ2-7,TRBV12-3/TRBV12-4,TRBD1,-,CASSPPPGTGAQYF,TGTGCCAGCAGTCCCCCCCCGGGAACAGGGGCGCAGTACTTC
TRBJ2-7,TRBV29-1,TRBD2,-,CSVLAGAYEQYF,TGCAGCGTCCTAGCGGGGGCCTACGAGCAGTACTTC
TRBJ2-5,TRBV7-3,-,-,CASSPRGGREETQYF,TGTGCCAGCAGCCCAAGAGGGGGGCGCGAGGAGACCCAGTACTTC
TRBJ1-2,TRBV6-5,TRBD1,few,CASSGIQGSVDGYTF,TGTGCCAGCAGCGGGATACAGGGGAGTGTTGACGGCTACACCTTC
TRBJ2-3,TRBV19,TRBD1,-,CASSRQGRVGDTQYF,TGTGCCAGTAGTAGACAGGGGCGAGTTGGAGATACGCAGTATTTT
TRBJ2-1,TRBV9,-,-,CASSSPGTLITTEQFF,TGTGCCAGCAGCTCCCCCGGGACACTGATAACGACTGAGCAGTTCTTC
TRBJ2-5,TRBV10-3,-,-,CAISESEETQYF,TGTGCCATCAGTGAGTCAGAAGAGACCCAGTACTTC
TRBJ2-5,TRBV2,TRBD2,few,CASSEGQGGLRETQYF,TGTGCCAGCAGTGAGGGTCAGGGAGGGTTAAGAGAGACCCAGTACTTC
TRBJ2-7,TRBV10-3,-,many,CAISVGGSSYEQYF,TGTGCCATCAGTGTAGGGGGTAGCTCCTACGAGCAGTACTTC
TRBJ2-1,TRBV4-2,-,-,CASSQDLVVVDGSYNEQFF,TGTGCCAGCAGCCAAGATCTAGTGGTGGTCGATGGCTCCTACAATGAGCAGTTCTTC
TRBJ2-3,TRBV12-3/TRBV12-4,-,many,CASRDVAGSTDTQYF,TGTGCCAGCAGAGACGTTGCAGGGAGCACAGATACGCAGTATTTT
TRBJ2-1,TRBV12-3/TRBV12-4,TRBD1,many,CASSFDRARYNEQFF,TGTGCCAGCAGTTTCGACAGGGCGAGGTACAATGAGCAGTTCTTC
TRBJ1-4,TRBV4-2,-,many,CASSPKLAATNEKLFF,TGTGCCAGCAGCCCGAAACTAGCGGCAACTAATGAAAAACTGTTTTTT